Sequencing of this T cell receptor beta chain was carried out in a study of T-cell reconstitution after alpha-beta-depleted transplantation in children. With V trimmed by 3 bases and J by 8 bases, 11 bases remained unmatched. The CDR3 is 16 residues long. CDR1 is KGHSH, CDR2 LQKENI, per germline. Preparation of the TCRbeta library used unique molecular identifiers. MiXCR, run by TCRdb on the PCR reads, gives a single entry per CDR3 protein. Among more than 450,000 distinct CDR3 sequences listed, about a sixth were seen once. Sequenced here: PBMCs from the stem cell graft donor, sampled from the stem cell graft. V is TRBV18 and J is TRBJ2-1; 9 bases fit TRBD1. This clonotype was sampled from a human donor who donated a stem cell graft to a child with acute lymphoblastic leukemia. This CDR3 reads CASSPPTSTGGDEQFF. CDR3 DNA sequence: TGTGCCAGCTCACCCCCGACCTCAACAGGGGGCGATGAGCAGTTCTTC.